A selection of T cell receptor beta chains follows, all from one sample in a study of T cell responses to AZD1222 COVID-19 vaccine. Measured with immunoSEQ multiplex PCR; TCRdb has only the in-frame clones, and not every one. The sample has approximately 73,000 clones; about 84% are singletons. Sequenced material: peripheral blood, taken on day 0 of AZD1222 vaccination. These receptors originate from an adult in good health. Each CDR3 is given with its conserved first and last residue. The D gene is left open where the match is weak. Clone size is stated in some rows and not others, as once, few, many or a class when expanded.

v_gene	j_gene	abundance	len	d_gene	CDR3aa	CDR3nt
TRBV6-1	TRBJ2-3	NA	11	NA	CASSEWDTQYF	TGTGCCAGCAGTGAATGGGATACGCAGTATTTT
TRBV19	TRBJ2-1	NA	16	NA	CASSTPGLASGNEQFF	TGTGCCAGTAGCACGCCGGGACTTGCGTCTGGGAATGAGCAGTTCTTC
TRBV7-8	TRBJ1-1	NA	14	TRBD1	CASRTGGFHSRAFF	TGTGCCAGCAGGACAGGGGGCTTTCACTCTAGAGCTTTCTTT
TRBV5-6	TRBJ1-3	few	15	NA	CASSLDGHSGNTIYF	TGTGCCAGCAGCCTCGACGGACACTCTGGAAACACCATATATTTT
TRBV2	TRBJ1-1	NA	13	NA	CASSEELTGKAFF	TGTGCCAGCAGTGAAGAACTTACAGGGAAAGCTTTCTTT
TRBV9	TRBJ2-3	NA	17	NA	CASSGGPSGPYTDTQYF	TGTGCCAGCAGCGGGGGGCCTAGCGGACCGTACACAGATACGCAGTATTTT
TRBV7-9	TRBJ1-1	NA	11	NA	CASSRLTEAFF	TGTGCCAGCAGCCGCCTCACTGAAGCTTTCTTT
TRBV7-8	TRBJ2-1	NA	15	TRBD2	CASSSGTSGYNEQFF	TGTGCCAGCAGCTCTGGGACTAGCGGATACAATGAGCAGTTCTTC
TRBV10-3	TRBJ2-3	NA	17	TRBD2	CAIRGTSGRRRTDTQYF	TGTGCCATCAGGGGGACTAGCGGGAGACGTAGAACAGATACGCAGTATTTT
TRBV29-1	TRBJ1-3	NA	13	TRBD1	CSAEDRGVDTIYF	TGCAGCGCGGAGGACAGGGGGGTGGACACCATATATTTT
TRBV6-5	TRBJ2-7	once	15	TRBD1	CASSYGTGKWYEQYF	TGTGCCAGCAGTTACGGGACAGGGAAATGGTACGAGCAGTACTTC
TRBV4-2	TRBJ2-3	NA	18	TRBD2	CASSQTWSAGGSADTQYF	TGTGCCAGCAGCCAAACCTGGTCGGCGGGGGGATCGGCAGATACGCAGTATTTT